The 21 T cell receptor beta chains reported below all come from one sample, sequenced in a study of blood T cell repertoires in COVID-19. Only in-frame clones appear in the TCRdb table, and some are missing; sequencing was by immunoSEQ multiplex PCR. The sample holds 70,000 to 95,000 clones, over 70% seen once. The specimen sequenced was peripheral blood. These receptors all come from a man in his fifties with active COVID-19.

This clone came up once. The chain carries TRBV27 and TRBJ1-2; D may be TRBD1 (5 bases). V lost 2 bases to trimming and J lost 2 bases, with 12 bases between them. The CDR3 runs to 15 residues. The germline V gene encodes CDR1 MNHEY and CDR2 SMNVEV (reference sequence). The CDR3 DNA follows: TGTGCCAGCAGTTTAAATTCGGCAGGGAACTATGGCTACACCTTC. It yields the protein CASSLNSAGNYGYTF.

The CDR3 protein is CASSQDLGRGSAYNEQFF. The CDR3 region has the DNA TGTGCCAGCAGCCAAGATCTGGGCAGGGGTTCGGCCTACAATGAGCAGTTCTTC. V is TRBV3-1 (or the pseudogene TRBV3-2) and J is TRBJ2-1, with D possibly TRBD1 on 6 matching bases. Trimming stripped 0 bases from V and 2 bases from J, with 17 bases between. This CDR3 region has 18 residues. The germline V gene has CDR1 LGHDT and CDR2 YNNKEL (reference sequence).

The V and J genes are TRBV25-1 and TRBJ2-1, with D unresolved. This CDR3 is built from 15 residues. The germline gives CDR1 MGHDK, CDR2 SYGVNS. Trimming took off 5 bases at V and 0 bases at J, with 11 bases between the two ends. The CDR3 sequence: CASSTPSGSYNEQFF. The CDR3 nucleotides are TGTGCCAGCAGTACCCCGTCAGGCTCCTACAATGAGCAGTTCTTC.

The rearrangement uses TRBV5-6 and TRBJ2-7; 7 bases are shared with TRBD1. The CDR3 runs to 15 residues. The V gene's germline CDR1 is SGHDT and CDR2 YYEEEE. V lost 4 bases, J lost 6 bases, and 13 bases stayed unmatched. In DNA form, the CDR3 reads TGTGCCAGCAGCCACGCGGACAGGTCGGTCAGCGAGCAGTACTTC. This translates into CASSHADRSVSEQYF.

The gene calls are TRBV6-5 and TRBJ1-1; D is uncertain. Trimming shortened V by 0 bases and J by 6 bases, and 14 bases separated the two germline ends. CDR1 and CDR2 (germline): MNHEY, SVGAGI. The CDR3 runs to 15 residues. CDR3 sequence: CASSYSRLKRAEAFF. CDR3 bases: TGTGCCAGCAGTTACTCCCGCCTCAAGAGGGCTGAAGCTTTCTTT.

This clone has just one count. The chain carries TRBV5-6 and TRBJ1-6, with D tentatively TRBD1 (6 bases). CDR1 is SGHDT and CDR2 is YYEEEE in the germline V gene. Trimming shortened V by 2 bases and J by 3 bases, and 9 bases separated the two germline ends. The CDR3 extends over 15 amino acids. In DNA form, the CDR3 reads TGTGCCAGCAGCTTTAAGACAGGCTATAATTCACCCCTCCACTTT. Residues: CASSFKTGYNSPLHF.

The chain employs TRBV5-8 and TRBJ2-7, with D possibly matching TRBD2 (6 bases). V lost 1 base to trimming and J lost 3 bases, with 11 bases between them. CDR1 is SGHTS and CDR2 is YDEGEE in the germline V gene. The CDR3 spans 14 residues. The CDR3 sequence is CASSLIQGGYEQYF. CDR3 nucleotide sequence: TGTGCCAGCAGCTTGATTCAGGGAGGCTACGAGCAGTACTTC.

V and J are TRBV5-1 and TRBJ2-7; 14 bases fit TRBD2. The germline V gene encodes CDR1 SGHRS and CDR2 YFSETQ. This CDR3 contains 16 residues. V gave up 0 bases and J gave up 5 bases; unmatched junction bases: 4. The CDR3 DNA is TGCGCCAGCAGCTTGGGTGGGACTAGCGGGAGCCACGAGCAGTACTTC. Translated: CASSLGGTSGSHEQYF.

This chain uses TRBV30 with TRBJ2-7, with 7 bases that match TRBD2. This CDR3 comprises 13 residues. Germline CDR1 reads GTSNPN; CDR2 reads SVGIG (reference sequence). The V segment lost 1 base and the J segment 6 bases; nucleotides outside the gene matches: 6. CDR3 bases: TGTGCCTGGAGTGGCCAAAGCGGGACCGAGCAGTACTTC. Encoded protein: CAWSGQSGTEQYF.

This chain uses TRBV19 with TRBJ2-5; TRBD2 is a possible D gene (5 bases). CDR3 size: 16 residues. Germline V CDR1 and CDR2: LNHDA, SQIVND (reference sequence). The V and J ends lost 5 bases and 0 bases respectively, with 16 bases between them. The CDR3 nucleotides read TGTGCCAGTAGTGCCAGGACGGACTGGTACCAAGAGACCCAGTACTTC. Translated, it gives CASSARTDWYQETQYF.

The chain carries TRBV18 and TRBJ2-7; 8 bases map to TRBD1. In germline, CDR1 is KGHSH, CDR2 LQKENI. With 4 bases clipped from V and 3 bases from J, the junction kept 8 bases outside the gene matches. CDR3 size: 15 residues. CDR3 loop: CASSLSGTGRYEQYF. In DNA, the CDR3 is TGTGCCAGCTCACTATCCGGGACAGGCCGCTACGAGCAGTACTTC.

The chain recombines TRBV7-9 with TRBJ2-7; 10 positions agree with TRBD1. J lost 5 bases, V lost 2 bases, and 6 bases had no gene match. CDR1 and CDR2 (germline): SEHNR, FQNEAQ (reference sequence). CDR3 length equals 15 residues. CDR3 protein: CASSLSRDRGHEQYF. DNA for the CDR3: TGTGCCAGCAGCTTATCGCGGGACAGGGGTCACGAGCAGTACTTC.

CDR3 bases: TGTGCCAGCAGCTTTTCTAAGACTAGCGGGAGTTCAGGAGACCGCGAGCAGTACTTC. Translating gives CASSFSKTSGSSGDREQYF. The genes are TRBV6-6 and TRBJ2-7, with TRBD2 matching 12 bases. Unmatched junction bases numbered 21, after V lost 6 bases and J lost 6 bases. Germline V gene sequence: CDR1 MNHNY, CDR2 SVGAGI (reference sequence). This CDR3 region has 19 residues.

The chain employs TRBV29-1 and TRBJ2-3, with 9 positions matching TRBD1. The V gene end was trimmed by 6 bases and the J gene end by 0 bases; junction bases not matched to a gene: 4. This CDR3 comprises 14 residues. The germline V gene has CDR1 SQVTM and CDR2 ANQGSEA. CDR3 nucleotides: TGCAGCGTCGGTGGACAGGGGAGCACAGATACGCAGTATTTT. Residues: CSVGGQGSTDTQYF.

The V call is TRBV28, the J call TRBJ1-3; 10 bases match TRBD1. Trimming removed 5 bases from V and 8 bases from J; junction bases left unmatched: 12. Per germline, CDR1 MDHEN and CDR2 SYDVKM. CDR3 length: 16 amino acids. In DNA, the CDR3 is TGTGCCAGCAGTCACCACGGACAGGGGGGTGAGGACACCATATATTTT. Translating it yields CASSHHGQGGEDTIYF.

The V and J genes are TRBV27 and TRBJ2-2, with 11 nucleotides matching TRBD2. The CDR3 contains 18 residues. Losses at the gene ends were 4 bases for V and 4 bases for J; bases not matched to a gene: 11. The V gene's germline CDR1 is MNHEY and CDR2 SMNVEV (reference sequence). CDR3 region: CASSSGTSGKRGTGELFF. CDR3 DNA sequence: TGTGCCAGCAGTTCCGGGACTAGCGGAAAGAGAGGCACCGGGGAGCTGTTTTTT.

The V and J genes are TRBV28 and TRBJ1-4, with D possibly being TRBD1 (6 bases). The V gene lost 8 bases and the J gene lost 5 bases, with 12 bases spanning the gap. The CDR3 runs to 13 residues. Germline CDR1 is MDHEN and CDR2 is SYDVKM. CDR3 residues: CASVRTVNEKLFF. DNA for the CDR3: TGTGCCAGCGTTCGGACAGTGAATGAAAAACTGTTTTTT.

The chain joins TRBV4-1 to TRBJ1-2; D call uncertain. V lost 0 bases and J 6 bases, leaving 11 bases between the germline ends. The CDR3 spans 14 residues. Germline V gene lookup returns CDR1 MGHRA and CDR2 YSYEKL. DNA of the CDR3: TGCGCCAGCAGCCAAGACAAGATCCCTAATGGCTACACCTTC. Residues: CASSQDKIPNGYTF.

This chain links TRBV6-1 with TRBJ2-2; 9 bases map to TRBD1. The J segment lost 3 bases and the V segment lost 4 bases, leaving 6 bases of the junction unmatched. This CDR3 spans 16 amino acids. Germline CDR1 reads MNHNS; CDR2 reads SASEGT. The CDR3 DNA reads as TGTGCCAGCAGTGGAAACAGGGGGCTTTACACCGGGGAGCTGTTTTTT. This gives the protein CASSGNRGLYTGELFF.

This chain connects TRBV4-2 to TRBJ1-6, with D possibly TRBD1 on 5 matching bases. The CDR3 length is 18 residues. The V and J ends lost 0 bases and 4 bases respectively, with 16 bases between them. Germline V gene data show CDR1 as LGHNA and CDR2 as YNFKEQ. CDR3 sequence reads: CASSQDVTGTRYNSPLHF. CDR3 nucleotide sequence: TGTGCCAGCAGCCAAGATGTAACAGGTACTCGGTATAATTCACCCCTCCACTTT.

This clone came up once. The genes are TRBV9 and TRBJ1-1; perhaps TRBD1 as D (6 bases). The CDR3 is 14 amino acids. CDR1 and CDR2 from the germline V gene are SGDLS and YYNGEE. V was pared by 3 bases and J by 1 base, with 10 bases between. The DNA for the CDR3 is TGTGCCAGCAGCGAAAGAGGGGGGAACACTGAAGCTTTCTTT. Encoded protein: CASSERGGNTEAFF.